This TCR beta chain originates from a study of radiotherapy plus CTLA-4 blockade in lung cancer. Study-wide results and caveats: Radiotherapy was combined with ipilimumab, and tumor-derived TCR clones then expanded in blood.

Sequenced by immunoSEQ multiplex PCR; TCRdb stores in-frame clones only, minus some. The sample includes about 35,000 clones, 85% to 90% of them seen just once. In the case of this clone: Antigen unknown.

The CDR3 covers 12 residues. Germline V gene lookup returns CDR1 MDHEN and CDR2 SYDVKM. The V end lost 5 bases, the J end lost 7 bases, and 11 bases lay between the germline ends. The receptor was isolated from a human donor with non-small cell lung cancer who had stable disease on radiotherapy plus ipilimumab. Sequencing was performed on peripheral blood, taken from a patient treated with radiotherapy plus ipilimumab. The chain is built from TRBV28 and TRBJ1-2, with a possible D match to TRBD1 (5 bases). CDR3 sequence: CASSPLTVGYTF. The CDR3 DNA sequence: TGTGCCAGCAGTCCCTTGACAGTTGGCTACACCTTC.